The entry that follows covers one TCR beta chain sequence. This entry is derived from a study of blood T cell repertoires in COVID-19. Study-level information: There were acute and convalescent COVID-19 samples, and they came from the United States, Italy and Spain. The analysed material was cDNA or gDNA that came from T cells, B-cell-depleted T cells, or PBMCs.

TCRdb's table, derived via immunoSEQ multiplex PCR, lists solely in-frame clones and lacks some. The profile covers about 480,000 clones, with around nine tenths appearing a single time and 1.5% to 2% taken by the ten largest. CDR3 length: 14 amino acids. V lost 6 bases to trimming and J lost 1 base; unmatched junction nucleotides: 3. The germline gives CDR1 MNHEY, CDR2 SVGAGI. All enrollees were roughly 18 to 90 years old and from 25 or so US areas. Allocation to cohorts depended on clinical history reported by the participants. Input material: PBMCs or T cells enriched from blood (not recorded which). The sequence came from a woman aged 40 to 50 who had recovered from COVID-19. The V and J genes are TRBV6-5 and TRBJ1-1; 9 nucleotides line up with TRBD1. The CDR3 region is CASRNRGQNTEAFF. The CDR3, as DNA: TGTGCCAGCAGAAACAGGGGGCAGAACACTGAAGCTTTCTTT.